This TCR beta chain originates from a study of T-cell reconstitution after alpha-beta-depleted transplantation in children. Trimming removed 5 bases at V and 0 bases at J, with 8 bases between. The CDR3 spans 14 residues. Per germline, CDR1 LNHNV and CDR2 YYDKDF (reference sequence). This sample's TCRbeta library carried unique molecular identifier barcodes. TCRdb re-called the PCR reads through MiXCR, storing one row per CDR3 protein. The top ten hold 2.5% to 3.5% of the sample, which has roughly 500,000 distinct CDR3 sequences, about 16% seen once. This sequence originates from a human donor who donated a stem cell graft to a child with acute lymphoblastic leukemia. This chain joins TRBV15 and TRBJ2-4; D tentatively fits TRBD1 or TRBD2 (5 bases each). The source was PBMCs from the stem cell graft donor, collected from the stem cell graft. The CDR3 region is CATSVRGAKNIQYF. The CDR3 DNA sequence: TGTGCCACCAGCGTGAGGGGAGCCAAAAACATTCAGTACTTC.